Below, 26 T cell receptor beta chains from the same sample are listed, as sequenced in a study of T cells expressing NK-cell markers. After re-calling the 5' RACE reads, TCRdb lists one entry per CDR3 protein, DNA absent. The data show thousands of distinct CDR3 sequences, and the top ten clones hold about 55%. Sequenced sample: blood T cells: a sorted CD56 or NKG2C T cell subset, CD4+ or CD8+ T cells, or bulk PBMC T cells (not recorded which). The origin of the receptors is a man between 18 and 29 years old in good health.

The chain has TRBV3-1 and TRBJ2-5; checking the TCRdb D call of TRBD2 is not possible without DNA. Germline CDR1 LGHDT, CDR2 YNNKEL (reference sequence). The CDR3 contains 14 residues. The CDR3 region is CASSRGTSQETQYF.

This sequence joins TRBV6-4 and TRBJ2-1; the TCRdb call, TRBD2, lacks DNA for checking. The CDR3 contains 15 residues. Germline V lookup: CDR1 MRHNA, CDR2 SNTAGT. CDR3 amino acids: CASSDSAGSYNEQFF.

The chain uses TRBV20-1 and TRBJ1-1; the TCRdb D gene call, TRBD1, has no DNA to confirm it. From germline, CDR1 is DFQATT and CDR2 SNEGSKA (reference sequence). The CDR3 sequence is 14 residues long. CDR3 sequence: CSARDWAVGTEAFF.

The chain combines TRBV20-1 with TRBJ2-1; without DNA, the TCRdb call of TRBD2 cannot be checked. The CDR3 is 13 amino acids. Germline-derived CDR1 and CDR2 are DFQATT and SNEGSKA (reference sequence). CDR3 in amino acids: CSARASGSYEQFF.

The chain couples TRBV15 to TRBJ2-3; TCRdb proposes TRBD1, but this gene call is untestable without DNA. Germline CDR1 and CDR2: LNHNV and YYDKDF (reference sequence). The CDR3 is 15 residues long. The CDR3 loop reads CATSHGRGQTDTQYF.

This chain uses TRBV5-1 with TRBJ1-1. The CDR3 is made up of 14 amino acids. Germline V gives CDR1 SGHRS, CDR2 YFSETQ. CDR3 residues: CASSRSNYDTEAFF.

V is TRBV7-6 and J is TRBJ2-3; no DNA is available, so the TRBD1 call from TCRdb remains unchecked. Germline CDR1 and CDR2: SGHVS and FNYEAQ. CDR3 length: 15 residues. The CDR3 is CASSLPDRGTDTQYF.

The chain uses TRBV30 and TRBJ2-3; TCRdb selects TRBD1, and the lack of DNA leaves this call unchecked. The germline gives CDR1 GTSNPN, CDR2 SVGIG (reference sequence). This CDR3 comprises 14 residues. The CDR3 region is CASKKGPSTDTQYF.

The chain combines TRBV11-3 with TRBJ2-1; TCRdb's D gene call, TRBD2, goes unchecked for lack of DNA. The CDR3 covers 12 residues. Germline-derived CDR1 and CDR2 are SGHNT and YENEEA. The CDR3 is CASTLESDEQFF.

This clonotype is identified as medium-sized from frequency. This chain links TRBV6-4 with TRBJ2-1; TCRdb lists TRBD2, though no DNA is available to test this call. This CDR3 is built from 16 residues. Germline assignment: CDR1 MRHNA and CDR2 SNTAGT. The CDR3 protein is CASSDTSGNSYNEQFF.

V is TRBV6-2 or TRBV6-3 and J is TRBJ2-1; the D call from TCRdb, TRBD2, cannot be confirmed without DNA. Germline CDR1 reads MNHEY; CDR2 reads SVGEGT. CDR3 size: 15 residues. CDR3 amino acids: CASSTGTSGASGLFF.

The chain combines TRBV11-3 with TRBJ1-1; TCRdb lists TRBD1, though no DNA is available to test this call. The CDR3 is 15 residues long. Per the germline V gene, CDR1 is SGHNT and CDR2 is YENEEA. The CDR3 region is CASSDPGRGNTEAFF. The full variable domain, with the rest looked up from reference TRBV11-3 and TRBJ1-1, is EAGVVQSPRYKIIEKKQPVAFWCNPISGHNTLYWYLQNLGQGPELLIRYENEEAVDDSQLPKDRFSAERLKGVDSTLKIQPAELGDSAVYLCASSDPGRGNTEAFFGQGTRLTVV.

The rearrangement uses TRBV1 and TRBJ2-3. TRBV1 is an annotated pseudogene. CDR3 length: 16 amino acids. CDR3 sequence: CTSSQAAQVPTDTQYF.

Here the CDR3 reads CASTLAGGSGTEAFF. The chain recombines TRBV12-3 or TRBV12-4 with TRBJ1-1; TCRdb indicates TRBD1, and absent DNA this call remains unverified. This CDR3 has 15 residues.

This clonotype shows up as medium-sized by frequency. The rearrangement uses TRBV6-5 and TRBJ1-1; the TCRdb call, TRBD1, lacks DNA for checking. The CDR3 extends over 15 amino acids. Germline V lookup: CDR1 MNHEY, CDR2 SVGAGI. Here the CDR3 reads CASSLGTGDVTEAFF.

The genes are TRBV15 and TRBJ2-2; TCRdb designates TRBD1, a call that cannot be tested without DNA. The CDR3 is 21 residues long. CDR1 is LNHNV and CDR2 is YYDKDF in the germline V gene (reference sequence). CDR3 amino acids: CATSRERTGGELAGNTGELFF.

This chain joins TRBV20-1 and TRBJ1-5; TCRdb's D call, TRBD1, is unchecked because there is no DNA. This CDR3 has 17 residues. CDR1 and CDR2 (germline): DFQATT, SNEGSKA (reference sequence). CDR3 sequence reads: CSARDRVTGASNQPQHF.

This clonotype shows up as medium-sized by frequency. This chain joins TRBV6-5 and TRBJ2-5. This CDR3 has 12 amino acids. CDR1 and CDR2 from the germline V gene are MNHEY and SVGAGI. The CDR3 region is CASSYVGETQYF.

This chain uses TRBV27 with TRBJ1-5. CDR1 is MNHEY and CDR2 is SMNVEV in the germline V gene (reference sequence). This CDR3 contains 13 residues. CDR3 loop: CASSLGRNQPQHF.

V usage is TRBV28 and J usage is TRBJ1-2; the D call from TCRdb, TRBD1, cannot be confirmed without DNA. The germline V gene encodes CDR1 MDHEN and CDR2 SYDVKM. This CDR3 is built from 14 residues. CDR3 in amino acids: CASSSLAGDYGYTF.

The rearrangement links TRBV24-1 to TRBJ2-7. This CDR3 spans 11 amino acids. Germline V gene lookup returns CDR1 KGHDR and CDR2 SFDVKD. The CDR3 sequence: CATSDLYEQYF.

The rearrangement joins TRBV20-1 to TRBJ2-5; TCRdb selects TRBD1, and the lack of DNA leaves this call unchecked. The germline gives CDR1 DFQATT, CDR2 SNEGSKA (reference sequence). The CDR3 is 13 amino acids. This chain's CDR3 is CSAERTGVETQYF.

The J gene is TRBJ2-7, the V gene TRBV20-1; the TCRdb D gene call, TRBD2, has no DNA to confirm it. This CDR3 comprises 16 residues. Germline V gene sequence: CDR1 DFQATT, CDR2 SNEGSKA (reference sequence). CDR3: CSASPLAGGPLHEQYF.

The CDR3 loop is CASSQATGEPYEQYF. This sequence joins TRBV4-3 and TRBJ2-7; TCRdb indicates TRBD1, and absent DNA this call remains unverified. CDR1 LGHNA and CDR2 YSLEER come from the germline V gene. CDR3 length: 15 amino acids.

The chain combines TRBV4-3 with TRBJ1-3; TCRdb outputs TRBD1, but without DNA this stays unchecked. The germline gives CDR1 LGHNA, CDR2 YSLEER. The CDR3 loop spans 18 amino acids. CDR3 residues: CASSQLSQPGGAGNTIYF.

The chain employs TRBV20-1 and TRBJ1-4. The CDR3 covers 13 residues. The germline gives CDR1 DFQATT, CDR2 SNEGSKA (reference sequence). The CDR3 protein is CSANGPNNEKLFF.